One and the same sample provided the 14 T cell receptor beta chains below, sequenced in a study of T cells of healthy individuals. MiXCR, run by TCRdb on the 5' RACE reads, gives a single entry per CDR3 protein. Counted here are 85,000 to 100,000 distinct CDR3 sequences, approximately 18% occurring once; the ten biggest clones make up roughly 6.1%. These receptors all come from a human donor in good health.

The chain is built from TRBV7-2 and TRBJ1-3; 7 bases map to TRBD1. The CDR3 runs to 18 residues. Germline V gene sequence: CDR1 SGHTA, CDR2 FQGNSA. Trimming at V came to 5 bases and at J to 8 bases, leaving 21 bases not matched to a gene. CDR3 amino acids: CASSPIIQGIGSAHTIYF. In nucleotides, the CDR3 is TGTGCCAGCAGCCCCATAATACAGGGGATCGGGTCGGCACACACCATATATTTT.

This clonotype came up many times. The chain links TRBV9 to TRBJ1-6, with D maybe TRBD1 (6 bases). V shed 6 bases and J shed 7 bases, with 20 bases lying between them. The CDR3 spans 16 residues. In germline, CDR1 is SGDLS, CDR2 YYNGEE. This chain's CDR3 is CASISTAGTPNSPLHF. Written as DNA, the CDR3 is TGTGCCAGCATCTCAACCGCTGGGACACCAAATTCACCCCTCCACTTT.

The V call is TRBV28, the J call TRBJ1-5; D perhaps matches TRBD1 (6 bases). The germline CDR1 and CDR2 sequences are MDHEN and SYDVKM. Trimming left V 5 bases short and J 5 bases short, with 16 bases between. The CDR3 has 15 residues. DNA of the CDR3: TGTGCCAGCAGTCTGGGGCGGGCAGGGGATCAGCCCCAGCATTTT. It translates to CASSLGRAGDQPQHF.

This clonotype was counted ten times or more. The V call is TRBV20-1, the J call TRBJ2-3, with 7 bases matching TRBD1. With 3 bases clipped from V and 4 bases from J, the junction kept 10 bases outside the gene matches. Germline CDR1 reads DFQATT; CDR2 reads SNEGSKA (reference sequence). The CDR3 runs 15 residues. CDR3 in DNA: TGCAGTGCTAGTATAGGGGGCGCCGCCGCAGATACGCAGTATTTT. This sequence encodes CSASIGGAAADTQYF.

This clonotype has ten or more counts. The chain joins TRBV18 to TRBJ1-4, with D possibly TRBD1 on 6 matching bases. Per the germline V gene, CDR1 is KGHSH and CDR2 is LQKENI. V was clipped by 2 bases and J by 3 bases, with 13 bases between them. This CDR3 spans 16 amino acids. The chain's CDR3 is CASSPTIGQPNEKLFF. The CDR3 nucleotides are TGTGCCAGCTCACCAACTATAGGACAGCCTAATGAAAAACTGTTTTTT.

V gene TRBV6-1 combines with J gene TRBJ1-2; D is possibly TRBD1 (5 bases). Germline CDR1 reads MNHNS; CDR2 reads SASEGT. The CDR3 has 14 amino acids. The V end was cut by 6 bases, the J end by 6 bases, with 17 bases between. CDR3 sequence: CASSSWGEVDGYTF. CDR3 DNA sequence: TGTGCCAGCAGCTCGTGGGGGGAGGTGGATGGCTACACCTTC.

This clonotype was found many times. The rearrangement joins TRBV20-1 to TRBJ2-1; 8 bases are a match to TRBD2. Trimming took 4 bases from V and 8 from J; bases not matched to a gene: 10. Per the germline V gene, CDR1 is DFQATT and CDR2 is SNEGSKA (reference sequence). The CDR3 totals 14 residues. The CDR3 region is CSATGSGRSDEQFF. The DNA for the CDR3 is TGCAGTGCTACCGGGAGCGGGAGAAGCGATGAGCAGTTCTTC.

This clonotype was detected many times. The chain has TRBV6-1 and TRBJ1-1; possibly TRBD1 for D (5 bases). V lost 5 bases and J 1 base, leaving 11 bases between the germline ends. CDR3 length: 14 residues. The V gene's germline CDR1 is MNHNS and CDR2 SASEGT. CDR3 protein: CASSPDRGNTEAFF. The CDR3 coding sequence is TGTGCCAGCAGTCCCGACAGAGGGAACACTGAAGCTTTCTTT.

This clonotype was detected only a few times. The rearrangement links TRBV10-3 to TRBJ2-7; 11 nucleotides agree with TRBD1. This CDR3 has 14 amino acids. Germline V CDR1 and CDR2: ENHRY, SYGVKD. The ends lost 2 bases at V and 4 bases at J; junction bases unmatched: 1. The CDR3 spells CAISEGQGAYEQYF. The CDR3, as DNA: TGTGCCATCAGTGAGGGACAGGGGGCATACGAGCAGTACTTC.

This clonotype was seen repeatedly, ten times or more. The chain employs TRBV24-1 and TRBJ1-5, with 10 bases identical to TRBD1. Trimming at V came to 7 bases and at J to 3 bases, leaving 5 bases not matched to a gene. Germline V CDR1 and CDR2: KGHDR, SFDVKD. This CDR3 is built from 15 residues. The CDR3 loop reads CATRSGQGINQPQHF. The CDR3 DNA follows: TGTGCCACCAGGTCGGGACAGGGGATCAATCAGCCCCAGCATTTT.

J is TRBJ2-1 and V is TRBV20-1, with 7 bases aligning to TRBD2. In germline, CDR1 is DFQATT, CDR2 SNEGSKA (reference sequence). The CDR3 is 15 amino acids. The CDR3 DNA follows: TGCTCTGGACTAGTGGTACCCAGCTCCTACAATGAGCAGTTCTTC. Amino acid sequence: CSGLVVPSSYNEQFF.

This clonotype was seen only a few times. The DNA of the CDR3 is TGTGCCACCTTGAGGACAGGGCAAGGCTATGGCTACACCTTC. It encodes CATLRTGQGYGYTF. The chain joins TRBV6-5 to TRBJ1-2; 8 nucleotides line up with TRBD1. CDR1 is MNHEY and CDR2 is SVGAGI in the germline V gene. V dropped 10 bases and J dropped 4; count of bases not matched to a gene: 11. There are 14 residues in the CDR3.

In DNA form, the CDR3 reads TGTGCCAGCAGCCCCGGGGCAGGGGCTTTCTTT. This translates into CASSPGAGAFF. The J gene is TRBJ1-1, the V gene TRBV7-8; TRBD1 is a possible D gene (5 bases). This CDR3 is built from 11 residues. Deletions cut 5 bases from V and 11 bases from J, with 12 bases between. The V gene's germline CDR1 is SGHVS and CDR2 FQNEAQ.

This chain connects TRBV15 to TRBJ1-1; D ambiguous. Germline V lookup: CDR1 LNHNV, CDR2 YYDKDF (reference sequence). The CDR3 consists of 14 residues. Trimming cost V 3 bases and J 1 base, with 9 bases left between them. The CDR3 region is CATSSLPENTEAFF. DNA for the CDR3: TGTGCCACCAGCAGCCTTCCTGAGAACACTGAAGCTTTCTTT.